Included here is one TCR beta chain sequence, with context. This clonotype was seen repeatedly, ten times or more. Its target antigen remains unknown. No base quality information exists; no much larger clone differs at one position. Stable Graves' hyperthyroidism was defined as the absence of progression to ophthalmopathy over 18 months of follow-up. Hyperthyroidism patients were newly diagnosed, had a disease duration of under 2 months, and were aged 18 to 65 years. Exclusion was applied to patients with uncontrolled infections, other autoimmune diseases, pregnancy or lactation. Clinical symptoms, serum thyroxine and TRAb, thyroid ultrasound, and orbital computed tomography formed the basis for the diagnoses. Ficoll-Paque density gradient centrifugation was used to isolate PBMCs from about 9.4 ml of fresh peripheral blood. Trizol reagent was used to extract total RNA, and RNA quality was then checked on an Agilent 2100 Bioanalyzer.

The data are from a study of T cells in Graves' hyperthyroidism and ophthalmopathy (dated by TCRdb to the late 2010s). Regarding the complete study: Peripheral blood was sampled at the time of initial diagnosis, prior to any treatment. The roughly 100 discovery patients were randomly divided into training and test sets at a 7:3 ratio. Whether ophthalmopathy could be predicted prospectively was tested in an independent validation cohort made up of about 18 hyperthyroidism patients plus 17 patients who later progressed to ophthalmopathy. The paper describes TCR Vbeta CDR3 sequencing of about 140 peripheral blood samples, made up of 43 ophthalmopathy patients, around 78 hyperthyroidism patients and approximately 17 progressor patients. In addition, the study compared T-cell repertoires in thyroid tissue and in blood from roughly 6 Graves' hyperthyroidism patients. Once sampling was done, hyperthyroidism patients were given methimazole at a starting dose of 30 mg daily, whereas ophthalmopathy patients were given high-dose intravenous methylprednisolone. A discovery cohort of approximately 100 patients, about 44 with Graves' ophthalmopathy and about 58 with stable Graves' hyperthyroidism, was used to find distinguishing TCR V-J signatures.

Overall results and qualifications from the work: A 13 V-J signature model separated ophthalmopathy from stable hyperthyroidism, with roughly 88% sensitivity and about 81% specificity in cross-validation and 80%/75% in testing. Most expanded thyroid clonotypes (frequency above 0.001) were also found in blood, which suggests that blood repertoires may mirror thyroid immune responses. During validation, the model predicted progression to ophthalmopathy a median of around six months ahead of onset, with around 65% sensitivity and 72% to 80% specificity. Sample size was not statistically predetermined, and blinding of investigators to group allocation was not performed.

The CDR3 covers 14 residues, taking in both the cysteine and the phenylalanine. The entry retains the CDR3 DNA only, 42 bases that are in frame from base 1. Trimmed from V: 4 bases; trimmed from J: 4 bases; junction bases lacking a gene match: 5. From a lookup of the germline V gene, CDR1 and CDR2 are SGHTS and YDEGEE. Amplification of TCR beta CDR3 regions was carried out from RNA transcripts. The first round of RT-PCR for the TCR CDR3 was performed with the HTBI primer set and the Qiagen OneStep RT-PCR kit. Libraries were constructed in a second round of multiplex PCR, after which size selection and purification were carried out. Libraries were sequenced paired-end with 100 bp reads on an Illumina HiSeq2000. Processing in the source paper ran as follows. SOAPnuke was used to process the raw data, throwing out any read that contained adapters or uncalled bases, had a mean Phred below 15, or lacked an exact constant-primer or identifier match. High-quality paired reads were merged using COPE v1.2.5, and each unique nucleotide sequence was defined as a clonotype. MiTCR v1.1 was used to align clonotypes to the IMGT TRBV, TRBD and TRBJ reference segments. Only V-J combinations with frequency above 0.0001, covering approximately 99% of repertoires, were analysed. A TCS score was defined as the ratio of F50 (clonal expansion) to E x V (chaos), with BLOSUM62-based TCRdist applied between CDR3 peptides within each V-J. Welch's t-statistics and random forest reduced roughly 530 V-J features to about 12, which were used in a naive Bayes classifier (R e1071). TCRdb reprocessed the public reads (quality trimming at Q25 with fastp, clone calling with MiXCR) and kept in-frame beta chains. Merged by CDR3 protein, the rows form single entries marked with the most common genes and DNA. TCRdb's processing, not the study's, gives the V and J calls here. In all, the sample holds 300,000 or so distinct CDR3 sequences, and roughly a fifth of those were seen once. 50% of the sample is in the top ten clones.

The sample comprised blood. The TCR comes from a woman between 45 and 60 years old with Graves' hyperthyroidism. The chain employs TRBV5-8 and TRBJ1-5; 7 bases in the junction line up with TRBD1. DNA sequence: TGTGCCAGCAGCGAGGGACAGCGAAATCAGCCCCAGCATTTT. Translated, this gives CASSEGQRNQPQHF.